A single sample is the source of the 28 T cell receptor beta chains below, sequenced in a study of post-analysis software for immune sequencing data. Which antigens these TCRs recognize remains unknown. Prepared libraries of TCR beta cDNA carried unique molecular identifiers. TCRdb called the PCR reads again in MiXCR, with one record for every CDR3 protein. The sample contains 700,000 to 800,000 distinct CDR3 sequences, 30% of which appear only once. The study's findings and limits: TRBV5-6, TRBV5-1 and TRBV20-1 were among roughly five TRBV segments more frequent in patients than controls.

The material sequenced was blood. Receptors were obtained from a girl between 10 and 17 years old with multiple sclerosis.

The rearrangement joins TRBV10-3 to TRBJ2-6; D is uncertain. V lost 7 bases and J 0 bases, leaving 10 bases between the germline ends. The CDR3 has 15 amino acids. From germline, CDR1 is ENHRY and CDR2 SYGVKD. Written as DNA, the CDR3 is TGTGCCATCAAGATTCTGAACTCTGGGGCCAACGTCCTGACTTTC. This encodes CAIKILNSGANVLTF.

The rearrangement joins TRBV18 to TRBJ1-2, with D hard to call. The CDR3 is 12 amino acids. The V and J ends lost 1 base and 7 bases respectively, with 7 bases between them. Germline loops: CDR1 KGHSH, CDR2 LQKENI. In DNA, the CDR3 is TGTGCCAGCTCACCACTCACCGTTGGCTACACCTTC. This translates into CASSPLTVGYTF.

This clonotype was observed a few times. The chain combines TRBV20-1 with TRBJ2-7, with 12 bases aligning to TRBD2. The CDR3 loop spans 14 amino acids. Germline trimming cut 5 bases from V and 3 bases from J; bases unmatched to any gene: 5. Germline-derived CDR1 and CDR2 are DFQATT and SNEGSKA (reference sequence). CDR3 nucleotides: TGCAGTGCTCACAAGACTAGCGGGAGCTACGAGCAGTACTTC. Its translation is CSAHKTSGSYEQYF.

A few counts support this clonotype. An end of the junction differs from the germline gene, which may be a read error. J is TRBJ1-6 and V is TRBV7-2, with D possibly matching TRBD1 (5 bases). CDR1 SGHTA and CDR2 FQGNSA come from the germline V gene. The CDR3 sequence is 12 residues long. CDR3 in amino acids: CASSVGESPPHF. The CDR3 DNA is TGTGCCAGCAGCGTAGGGGAGTCACCCCCCCACTTT.

The chain is built from TRBV20-1 and TRBJ2-3, with 13 nucleotides matching TRBD2. The CDR3 loop spans 19 amino acids. In germline, CDR1 is DFQATT, CDR2 SNEGSKA (reference sequence). The V and J ends lost 6 bases and 0 bases, in that order; junction bases with no gene match: 15. The CDR3 here is CSAEQGLAGDLTSTDTQYF. The CDR3 DNA reads TGCAGTGCCGAACAAGGACTAGCGGGGGACTTGACTAGCACAGATACGCAGTATTTT.

This clonotype has more than one count but fewer than ten. The V gene is TRBV25-1, the J gene TRBJ2-7; D perhaps matches TRBD2 (7 bases). Germline V CDR1 and CDR2: MGHDK, SYGVNS. This CDR3 is built from 14 residues. V lost 8 bases, J lost 3 bases, and 17 bases lay in between. CDR3 coding DNA: TGTGCCAGCCCCTCAGGGGAGGGAGGCTACGAGCAGTACTTC. Amino acid sequence: CASPSGEGGYEQYF.

On this clonotype itself: The junction and the germline gene differ at one end; a read error may be behind it. This sequence joins TRBV5-1 and TRBJ1-1; D gene ambiguous. Germline CDR1 reads SGHRS; CDR2 reads YFSETQ. The CDR3 has 13 residues. CDR3 bases: TGTGCCAGCAGCTTAGGACTGGGTACTGAAGCTTTCTTT. It specifies CASSLGLGTEAFF. The full variable domain, in which reference TRBV5-1 and TRBJ1-1 provide the parts outside the CDR3, is KAGVTQTPRYLIKTRGQQVTLSCSPISGHRSVSWYQQTPGQGLQFLFEYFSETQRNKGNFPGRFSGRQFSNSRSEMNVSTLELGDSALYLCASSLGLGTEAFFGQGTRLTVV.

This rearrangement joins TRBV24-1 to TRBJ2-5, with D tentatively TRBD2 (5 bases). Germline lookup yields CDR1 KGHDR and CDR2 SFDVKD. The CDR3 length is 12 residues. The V end lost 2 bases, the J end lost 5 bases, and 5 bases lay between the germline ends. Here the CDR3 DNA reads TGTGCCACCAGTGATTGGAGGGAGACCCAGTACTTC. Protein sequence: CATSDWRETQYF.

CDR3 residues: CASSQHTSGGHTGELFF. In DNA, the CDR3 is TGTGCCAGCAGTCAACATACTAGCGGGGGGCACACCGGGGAGCTGTTTTTT. This chain joins TRBV6-4 and TRBJ2-2; TRBD2 matches at 12 bases. Germline-derived CDR1 and CDR2 are MRHNA and SNTAGT. Losses at the gene ends were 5 bases for V and 3 bases for J; bases not matched to a gene: 7. CDR3 size: 17 residues.

The V gene is TRBV7-9, the J gene TRBJ2-1, with D unclear. Trimming removed 3 bases from V and 5 bases from J, with 11 bases in between. This CDR3 spans 14 amino acids. Germline values: CDR1 SEHNR, CDR2 FQNEAQ (reference sequence). The CDR3 spells CASSFSAAHNEQFF. The CDR3 DNA reads as TGTGCCAGCAGCTTTTCCGCGGCCCACAATGAGCAGTTCTTC.

This clonotype was found many times. The rearrangement joins TRBV5-1 to TRBJ2-1; 8 positions match TRBD2. The germline CDR1 and CDR2 sequences are SGHRS and YFSETQ. Unmatched junction bases numbered 2, after V lost 0 bases and J lost 0 bases. The CDR3 is 16 amino acids. DNA of the CDR3: TGCGCCAGCAGCTTGGCGGGGGGGAGCTCCTACAATGAGCAGTTCTTC. It yields the protein CASSLAGGSSYNEQFF.

The rearrangement uses TRBV12-3 or TRBV12-4 and TRBJ2-3; D call uncertain. CDR3 length equals 15 residues. Trimming pared 4 bases from V and 0 bases from J, leaving 11 bases between. In DNA, the CDR3 is TGTGCCAGCAGTTCAGGTGACATTAGCACAGATACGCAGTATTTT. Amino acid sequence: CASSSGDISTDTQYF.

A note on this clonotype: The junction differs from germline at one of its ends, possibly a read error. The rearrangement joins TRBV7-2 to TRBJ2-5; 8 nucleotides line up with TRBD2. Germline lookup yields CDR1 SGHTA and CDR2 FQGNSA. The CDR3 runs 14 residues. The DNA of the CDR3 is TGTGCCAGCAGCGTAGCGGGGCCCAAAGAGACCCAGTACTTC. It is translated as CASSVAGPKETQYF.

This clonotype was detected a few times. The gene calls are TRBV6-5 and TRBJ2-5; TRBD2 matches at 14 bases. This CDR3 is 15 amino acids long. V lost 5 bases to trimming and J lost 9 bases; unmatched junction nucleotides: 8. Germline values: CDR1 MNHEY, CDR2 SVGAGI. Here the CDR3 reads CASSRETSGRGAQYF. In nucleotides, the CDR3 is TGTGCCAGCAGTAGGGAGACTAGCGGGAGGGGGGCCCAGTACTTC.

The table lists this clonotype with many counts. V gene TRBV5-1 combines with J gene TRBJ2-1; maybe TRBD2 (6 bases). From germline, CDR1 is SGHRS and CDR2 YFSETQ. This CDR3 spans 12 amino acids. The V end lost 4 bases, the J end lost 8 bases, and 10 bases lay between the germline ends. The CDR3, as DNA: TGCGCCAGCAGCGTGACTAGTCATGAGCAGTTCTTC. Translating gives CASSVTSHEQFF. Drawing the rest from reference TRBV5-1 and TRBJ2-1, the complete variable domain is KAGVTQTPRYLIKTRGQQVTLSCSPISGHRSVSWYQQTPGQGLQFLFEYFSETQRNKGNFPGRFSGRQFSNSRSEMNVSTLELGDSALYLCASSVTSHEQFFGPGTRLTVL.

The V and J genes are TRBV28 and TRBJ1-5; TRBD1 aligns across 9 bases. The CDR3 extends over 14 amino acids. The germline gives CDR1 MDHEN, CDR2 SYDVKM. The V and J ends lost 11 bases and 5 bases, in that order; junction bases with no gene match: 10. Here the CDR3 DNA reads TGTGCCGCTCACAGGGACAGGGTCGATCAGCCCCAGCATTTT. Protein: CAAHRDRVDQPQHF.

This clonotype was counted ten times or more. The rearrangement links TRBV6-5 to TRBJ2-7, with D uncertain. V was trimmed by 2 bases and J by 4 bases, leaving 15 bases between them. Germline values: CDR1 MNHEY, CDR2 SVGAGI. This CDR3 is built from 15 residues. CDR3 loop: CASSYHPNGLYEQYF. As DNA, the CDR3 is TGTGCCAGCAGTTACCACCCCAACGGTTTATACGAGCAGTACTTC.

This clonotype has only a few counts. The chain uses TRBV5-1 and TRBJ2-5; 9 bases are a match to TRBD2. The CDR3 extends over 15 amino acids. Germline V gene sequence: CDR1 SGHRS, CDR2 YFSETQ. The V and J ends lost 4 bases and 6 bases, in that order; junction bases with no gene match: 10. In DNA, the CDR3 is TGCGCCAGCAGCGCCCAGAGCGGGGGGCAAAAGACCCAGTACTTC. This gives the protein CASSAQSGGQKTQYF.

This clonotype was observed a handful of times. This chain links TRBV29-1 with TRBJ1-5; D is uncertain. Trimming shortened V by 5 bases and J by 7 bases, and 18 bases separated the two germline ends. Per germline, CDR1 SQVTM and CDR2 ANQGSEA. The CDR3 totals 14 residues. CDR3 region: CSVRIGPVGQPQHF. In DNA form, the CDR3 reads TGCAGCGTTCGAATTGGACCGGTGGGCCAGCCCCAGCATTTT.

The V call is TRBV9, the J call TRBJ2-1, with 11 bases that match TRBD1. The trim removed 4 bases at V and 8 bases at J, leaving 5 bases unmatched. This CDR3 has 14 amino acids. The germline gives CDR1 SGDLS, CDR2 YYNGEE. CDR3 loop: CASSTGTGGDEQFF. CDR3 bases: TGTGCCAGCAGCACCGGGACAGGGGGTGATGAGCAGTTCTTC.

The rearrangement joins TRBV28 to TRBJ2-3; 10 bases match TRBD1. The CDR3 spans 17 residues. From germline, CDR1 is MDHEN and CDR2 SYDVKM. Trimming took 6 bases from V and 2 from J; bases not matched to a gene: 11. The CDR3 sequence is CASRAETGTGVTDTQYF. CDR3 coding DNA: TGTGCCAGCAGAGCCGAAACCGGGACAGGGGTCACAGATACGCAGTATTTT.

This chain uses TRBV5-6 with TRBJ2-7, with a tentative D call TRBD1 (6 bases). Germline-derived CDR1 and CDR2 are SGHDT and YYEEEE. CDR3 size: 14 residues. V shed 1 base and J shed 3 bases, with 11 bases lying between them. CDR3 region: CASSLQGWDYEQYF. In DNA, the CDR3 is TGTGCCAGCAGCTTGCAGGGGTGGGACTACGAGCAGTACTTC.

This clonotype occurred many times. The V call is TRBV29-1, the J call TRBJ2-7; TRBD1 agrees at 8 bases. This CDR3 has 14 amino acids. Germline V gives CDR1 SQVTM, CDR2 ANQGSEA. V shed 4 bases and J 6 bases; nucleotides not matched to a gene: 11. CDR3: CSVAADRVLREQYF. For the CDR3, the DNA is TGCAGCGTTGCGGCGGACAGGGTTTTGCGCGAGCAGTACTTC.

The chain couples TRBV6-2 or TRBV6-3 to TRBJ1-1, with no clear D. Germline V lookup: CDR1 MNHEY, CDR2 SVGEGT. V lost 3 bases and J lost 1, with 6 bases in between. CDR3 length: 13 residues. The CDR3 nucleotides read TGTGCCAGCAGTTATGACGGGAACACTGAAGCTTTCTTT. Translation: CASSYDGNTEAFF.

The chain combines TRBV14 with TRBJ2-5, with 9 bases identical to TRBD1. The ends lost 4 bases at V and 3 bases at J; junction bases unmatched: 9. Germline V gene lookup returns CDR1 SGHDN and CDR2 FVKESK. The CDR3 spans 16 residues. This CDR3 reads CASSRAAGTGKETQYF. CDR3 coding DNA: TGTGCCAGCAGCCGAGCCGCCGGGACAGGGAAAGAGACCCAGTACTTC.

This clonotype was seen more than once but under ten times. An end of the junction does not agree with germline; a read error may underlie this. The chain carries TRBV5-1 and TRBJ2-7, with D hard to call. The germline gives CDR1 SGHRS, CDR2 YFSETQ. This CDR3 contains 12 residues. CDR3 nucleotide sequence: TGCGCCGGCAGCGACGCCTCCTACGAGCAGTACTTC. As protein: CAGSDASYEQYF.

The table lists this clonotype with a few counts. The chain joins TRBV2 to TRBJ1-2, with D possibly TRBD1 on 5 matching bases. CDR1 is SNHLY, CDR2 FYNNEI, per germline. The V end lost 1 base, the J end lost 8 bases, and 14 bases lay between the germline ends. The CDR3 sequence is 14 residues long. The CDR3 DNA follows: TGTGCCAGCAGTGAAGAGGGGCAGACACGCGGCTACACCTTC. As protein: CASSEEGQTRGYTF.

This clonotype was detected only a few times. This rearrangement joins TRBV5-1 to TRBJ2-7; weak D call: TRBD2 (6 bases). V was trimmed by 4 bases and J by 5 bases, leaving 19 bases between them. This CDR3 is built from 15 residues. The V gene's germline CDR1 is SGHRS and CDR2 YFSETQ. CDR3: CASSPWKGGGDEQYF. The CDR3 DNA follows: TGCGCCAGCAGCCCATGGAAGGGTGGCGGGGACGAGCAGTACTTC.